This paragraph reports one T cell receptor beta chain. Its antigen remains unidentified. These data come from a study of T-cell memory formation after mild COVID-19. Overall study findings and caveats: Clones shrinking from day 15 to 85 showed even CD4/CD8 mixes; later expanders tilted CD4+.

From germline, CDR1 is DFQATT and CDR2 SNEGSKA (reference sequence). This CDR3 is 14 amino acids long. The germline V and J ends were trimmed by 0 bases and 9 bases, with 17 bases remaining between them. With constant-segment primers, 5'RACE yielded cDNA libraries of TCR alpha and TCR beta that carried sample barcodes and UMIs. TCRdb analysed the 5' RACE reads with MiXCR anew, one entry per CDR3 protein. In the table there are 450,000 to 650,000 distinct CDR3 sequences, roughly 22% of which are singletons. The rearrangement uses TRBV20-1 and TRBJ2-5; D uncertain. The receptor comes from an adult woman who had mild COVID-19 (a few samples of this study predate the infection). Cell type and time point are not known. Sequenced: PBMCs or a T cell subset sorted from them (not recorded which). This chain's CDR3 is CSARDLVGFKAQYF. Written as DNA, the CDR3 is TGCAGTGCTAGAGATCTGGTCGGATTCAAGGCCCAGTACTTC.